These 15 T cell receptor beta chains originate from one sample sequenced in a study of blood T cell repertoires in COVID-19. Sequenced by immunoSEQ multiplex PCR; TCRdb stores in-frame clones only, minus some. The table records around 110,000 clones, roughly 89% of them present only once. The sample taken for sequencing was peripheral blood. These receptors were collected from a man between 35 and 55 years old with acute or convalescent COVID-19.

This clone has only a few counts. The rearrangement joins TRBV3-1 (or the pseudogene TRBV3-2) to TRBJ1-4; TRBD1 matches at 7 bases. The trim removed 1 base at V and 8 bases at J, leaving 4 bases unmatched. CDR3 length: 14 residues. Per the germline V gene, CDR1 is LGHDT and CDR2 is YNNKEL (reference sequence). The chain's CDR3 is CASSQGGTDEKLFF. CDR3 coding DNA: TGTGCCAGCAGCCAAGGGGGGACAGACGAAAAACTGTTTTTT.

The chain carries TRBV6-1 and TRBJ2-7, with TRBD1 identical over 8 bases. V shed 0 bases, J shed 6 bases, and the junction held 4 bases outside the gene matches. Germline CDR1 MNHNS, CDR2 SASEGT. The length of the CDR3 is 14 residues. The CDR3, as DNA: TGTGCCAGCAGTGAAGCGTGGGACAGGACCGAGCAGTACTTC. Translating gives CASSEAWDRTEQYF.

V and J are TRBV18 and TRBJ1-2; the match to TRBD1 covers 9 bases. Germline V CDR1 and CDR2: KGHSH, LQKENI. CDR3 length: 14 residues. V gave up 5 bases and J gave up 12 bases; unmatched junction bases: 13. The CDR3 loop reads CASSSDRGRSSDTF. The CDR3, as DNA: TGTGCCAGCTCATCGGACAGGGGACGGAGTAGTGACACCTTC.

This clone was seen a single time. CDR3 amino acids: CAWSVGGQETQYF. For the CDR3, the DNA is TGTGCCTGGAGTGTAGGGGGACAAGAGACCCAGTACTTC. V is TRBV30 and J is TRBJ2-5, with D tentatively TRBD1 (6 bases). Trimming removed 0 bases from V and 2 bases from J, with 7 bases in between. CDR3 size: 13 residues. The germline CDR1 and CDR2 sequences are GTSNPN and SVGIG (reference sequence).

DNA for the CDR3: TGTGCCTGGAGTGGAGCTGGGACAGAAGCTTTCTTT. Its translation is CAWSGAGTEAFF. This chain joins TRBV30 and TRBJ1-1, with D maybe TRBD1 (6 bases). CDR3 length equals 12 residues. Per the germline V gene, CDR1 is GTSNPN and CDR2 is SVGIG (reference sequence). With 1 base removed from V and 8 bases from J, the gap between germline ends came to 11 bases.

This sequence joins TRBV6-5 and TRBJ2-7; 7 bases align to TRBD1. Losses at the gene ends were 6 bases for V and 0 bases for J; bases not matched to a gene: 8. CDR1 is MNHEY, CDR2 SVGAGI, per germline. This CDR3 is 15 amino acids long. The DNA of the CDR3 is TGTGCCAGCAGCTTCCGGGACAGCGACTCCTACGAGCAGTACTTC. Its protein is CASSFRDSDSYEQYF.

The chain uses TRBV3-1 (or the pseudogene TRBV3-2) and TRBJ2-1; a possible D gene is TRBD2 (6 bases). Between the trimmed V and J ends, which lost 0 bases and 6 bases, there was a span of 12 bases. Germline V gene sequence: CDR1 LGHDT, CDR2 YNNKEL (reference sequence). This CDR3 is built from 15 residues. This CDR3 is CASSQDWRARNEQFF. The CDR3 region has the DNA TGTGCCAGCAGCCAAGATTGGAGGGCCCGCAATGAGCAGTTCTTC.

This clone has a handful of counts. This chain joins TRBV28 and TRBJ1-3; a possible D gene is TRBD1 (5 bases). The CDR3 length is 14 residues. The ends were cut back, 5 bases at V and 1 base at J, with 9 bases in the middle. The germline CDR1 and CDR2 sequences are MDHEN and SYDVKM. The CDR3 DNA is TGTGCCAGCAGTGCGGGGGGATCTGGAAACACCATATATTTT. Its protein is CASSAGGSGNTIYF.

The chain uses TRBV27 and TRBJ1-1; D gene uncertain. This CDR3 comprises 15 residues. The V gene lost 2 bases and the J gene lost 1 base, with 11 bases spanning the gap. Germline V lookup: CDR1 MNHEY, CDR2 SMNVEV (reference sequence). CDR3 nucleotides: TGTGCCAGCAGTTTACTAGGACTTAGGAACACTGAAGCTTTCTTT. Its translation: CASSLLGLRNTEAFF.

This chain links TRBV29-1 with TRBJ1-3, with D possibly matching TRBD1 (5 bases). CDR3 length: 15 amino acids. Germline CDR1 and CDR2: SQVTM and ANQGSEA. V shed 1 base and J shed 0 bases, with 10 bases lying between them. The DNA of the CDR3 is TGCAGCGTTGAAGGGGGGACTAGCTCTGGAAACACCATATATTTT. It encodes CSVEGGTSSGNTIYF.

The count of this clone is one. CDR3 sequence: CSVKTGVSYEQYF. For the CDR3, the DNA is TGCAGCGTTAAAACAGGCGTCTCCTACGAGCAGTACTTC. V is TRBV29-1 and J is TRBJ2-7, with D maybe TRBD1 (5 bases). Germline V gives CDR1 SQVTM, CDR2 ANQGSEA. The CDR3 sequence is 13 residues long. The V end lost 5 bases, the J end lost 0 bases, and 11 bases lay between the germline ends.

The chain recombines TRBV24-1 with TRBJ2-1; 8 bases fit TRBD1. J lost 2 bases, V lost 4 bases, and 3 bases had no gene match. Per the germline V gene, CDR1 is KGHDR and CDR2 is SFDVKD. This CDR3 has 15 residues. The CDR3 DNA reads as TGTGCCACCAGTGAACAGACAGGGGCCTACAATGAGCAGTTCTTC. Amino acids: CATSEQTGAYNEQFF.

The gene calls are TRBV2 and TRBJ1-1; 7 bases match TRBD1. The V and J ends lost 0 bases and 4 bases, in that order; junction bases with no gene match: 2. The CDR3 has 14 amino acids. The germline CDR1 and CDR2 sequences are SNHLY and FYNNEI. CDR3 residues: CASSEADRRTEAFF. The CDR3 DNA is TGTGCCAGCAGTGAAGCGGACAGGCGCACTGAAGCTTTCTTT.

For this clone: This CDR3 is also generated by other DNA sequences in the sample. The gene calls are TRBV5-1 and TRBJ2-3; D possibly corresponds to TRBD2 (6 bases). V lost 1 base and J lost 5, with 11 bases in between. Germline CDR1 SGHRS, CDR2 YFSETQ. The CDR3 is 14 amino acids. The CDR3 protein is CASSLYGGLDTQYF. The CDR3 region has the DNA TGCGCCAGCAGCTTGTACGGAGGGTTAGATACGCAGTATTTT.

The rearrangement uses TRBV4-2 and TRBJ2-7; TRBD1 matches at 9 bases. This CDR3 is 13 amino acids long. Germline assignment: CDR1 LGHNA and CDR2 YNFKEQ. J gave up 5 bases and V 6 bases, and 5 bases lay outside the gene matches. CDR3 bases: TGTGCCAGCAGGGGACAGGGAAGAAACGAGCAGTACTTC. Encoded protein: CASRGQGRNEQYF.